The rows below give T cell receptor beta chains drawn from one sample of a study of spatial heterogeneity in lung cancer. TCRdb analysed the 5' RACE reads with MiXCR anew, one entry per CDR3 protein. Among about 27,000 distinct CDR3 sequences listed, about 5.2% were seen once. This sample comprised PBMCs, obtained at follow-up. Receptors originate from a female donor with early-stage non-small cell lung cancer. The CDR3 runs from the conserved cysteine through the conserved F or W. D genes are given only for firm matches. Clone size is given for some rows only: seen once, a few or many times, or a class if the clone is expanded.

cdr3_nt,cdr3_aa,d_call,v_call,j_call,clone_size
TGTGCCACCAGCAGTTACGGGACCTCCTACGAGCAGTACTTC,CATSSYGTSYEQYF,-,TRBV15,TRBJ2-7,many
TGCAGCGTTCCTCCGGGACAGGGGGTCTCTAACTATGGCTACACCTTC,CSVPPGQGVSNYGYTF,TRBD1,TRBV29-1,TRBJ1-2,many
TGCGCCAGCAGCTTGGCAGGGACTAGCAGATCCTACGAGCAGTACTTC,CASSLAGTSRSYEQYF,TRBD2,TRBV5-1,TRBJ2-7,many
TGTGCCAGCAGCCCCGCAGATACGCAGTATTTT,CASSPADTQYF,-,TRBV7-9,TRBJ2-3,many
TGCGCCAGCAGCCAGGGCCAGGGGGCTGACGAGCAGTACTTC,CASSQGQGADEQYF,TRBD1,TRBV5-1,TRBJ2-7,many
TGTGCCACCAGTGACCGACTAGCGGGAGGGTCTGGGGCCAACGTCCTGACTTTC,CATSDRLAGGSGANVLTF,TRBD2,TRBV24-1,TRBJ2-6,-
TGTGCCAGCGCTACCGGGACAGGGGCCCCAAGGGCCTACGAGCAGTACTTC,CASATGTGAPRAYEQYF,TRBD1,TRBV2,TRBJ2-7,many
TGTGCCAGTAGATCTGGGGTCCCCACCGGGGAGCTGTTTTTT,CASRSGVPTGELFF,-,TRBV19,TRBJ2-2,-
TGTGCCACCAGTGATGTTTCGGACTCCCGAGGCATCGAGACCCAGTACTTC,CATSDVSDSRGIETQYF,-,TRBV24-1,TRBJ2-5,many
TGCGCCAGCAGCCGCGACAGGGACGTCGATTCACCCCTCCACTTT,CASSRDRDVDSPLHF,TRBD1,TRBV4-3,TRBJ1-6,many
TGTGCCAGCAGCCCGACTAGCGGGGGGTTTCAGTACCAAGAGACCCAGTACTTC,CASSPTSGGFQYQETQYF,TRBD2,TRBV5-4,TRBJ2-5,few
TGTGCCAGTAGTCTAGATCCACGATATAATGGAAAACAGTTCTTC,CASSLDPRYNGKQFF,-,TRBV19,TRBJ2-1,many
TGCAGTGCTAGCGGGGCCCTACAAGAGACCCAGTACTTC,CSASGALQETQYF,-,TRBV20-1,TRBJ2-5,few
TGTGCCAGCAGTCCCGCGAGGGCGGGGAATTCACCCCTCCACTTT,CASSPARAGNSPLHF,-,TRBV6-2/TRBV6-3,TRBJ1-6,many
TGCGCCAGCAGCTTGGTGGGGGGTAGCACTGAAGCTTTCTTT,CASSLVGGSTEAFF,-,TRBV5-1,TRBJ1-1,few
TGTGCCAGCAGCCTTTCGGACTCGTACACAGATACGCAGTATTTT,CASSLSDSYTDTQYF,-,TRBV4-2,TRBJ2-3,many
TGTGCCAGCAGTTTAGAGGGCCTGAGCAATCAGCCCCAGCATTTT,CASSLEGLSNQPQHF,-,TRBV28,TRBJ1-5,-
TGCGCCAGCAGCTTGGCGGGGGCGAACACCGGGGAGCTGTTTTTT,CASSLAGANTGELFF,-,TRBV5-1,TRBJ2-2,many
TGTGCCAGCAGCCCTAGCGGGGGCACCGGGGAGCTGTTTTTT,CASSPSGGTGELFF,TRBD2,TRBV7-3,TRBJ2-2,many
TGTGCCAGCAGCGTAGGTGAGGGCTCAGCGAACACCGGGGAGCTGTTTTTT,CASSVGEGSANTGELFF,-,TRBV9,TRBJ2-2,many
TGTGCCAGCAGCCCCGGCTGGGAGAGCACTGAAGCTTTCTTT,CASSPGWESTEAFF,-,TRBV6-5,TRBJ1-1,few
TGTGCCAGCAGCTTAGTTGGCGTCACTGAAGCTTTCTTT,CASSLVGVTEAFF,-,TRBV7-9,TRBJ1-1,many
TGTGCCAGCAGCCTGATAACTAGCGGGACCTACAATGAGCAGTTCTTC,CASSLITSGTYNEQFF,TRBD2,TRBV14,TRBJ2-1,many
TGTGCCAGCAGTTTAGGGGCGGTTTTAAGGGAGGGGAACACCGGGGAGCTGTTTTTT,CASSLGAVLREGNTGELFF,TRBD2,TRBV27,TRBJ2-2,large
TGTGCCAGCAGCTCGCCATCTAGCGGGGCTACGGAGACCCAGTACTTC,CASSSPSSGATETQYF,TRBD2,TRBV11-2,TRBJ2-5,many
TGTGCCAGCAGCTGGGGTATTAGGGTGACTGAAGCTTTCTTT,CASSWGIRVTEAFF,-,TRBV5-5,TRBJ1-1,many
TGTGCCAGCAGCCCATCATTCGGGGAGCTGTTTTTT,CASSPSFGELFF,-,TRBV7-2,TRBJ2-2,-
TGTGCCAGCAGCGTAGGTGAAGGGGAATATCAGCCCCAGCATTTT,CASSVGEGEYQPQHF,-,TRBV9,TRBJ1-5,many
TGTGCCACCAGCAGAGATCGGGATCAGCCCCAGCATTTT,CATSRDRDQPQHF,-,TRBV15,TRBJ1-5,many
TGTGCCAGCAGTGAACAGGGGAGCTCCTACGAGCAGTACTTC,CASSEQGSSYEQYF,-,TRBV2,TRBJ2-7,-
TGTGCCAGCAGTCCCCGGGCCCCAGATACGCAGTATTTT,CASSPRAPDTQYF,-,TRBV28,TRBJ2-3,-
TGTGCCATCAGTGAGTCGGGACAGGGGGGGACCTACGAGCAGTACTTC,CAISESGQGGTYEQYF,TRBD1,TRBV10-3,TRBJ2-7,many